This T cell receptor (beta chain) was sequenced during a study of blood T cell repertoires in COVID-19. Libraries were prepared by immunoSEQ multiplex PCR; TCRdb keeps only in-frame clonotypes and omits some of them. The sample consists of around 99,000 clones, approximately 80% of them appearing once. The J segment lost 13 bases and the V segment lost 4 bases, leaving 10 bases of the junction unmatched. Germline loops: CDR1 SGHTA, CDR2 FQGNSA. The length of the CDR3 is 13 residues. The chain has TRBV7-2 and TRBJ2-1; 7 bases agree with TRBD2. The receptor was isolated from a woman at least 80 years old with active or convalescent COVID-19. The sample was peripheral blood. CDR3 nucleotides: TGTGCCAGCAGCTCCCTCGGGGGGACGGAACAGTTCTTC. Its protein product is CASSSLGGTEQFF. Filled out from reference TRBV7-2 and TRBJ2-1, the complete variable domain reads GAGVSQSPSNKVTEKGKDVELRCDPISGHTALYWYRQSLGQGLEFLIYFQGNSAPDKSGLPSDRFSAERTGGSVSTLTIQRTQQEDSAVYLCASSSLGGTEQFFGPGTRLTVL.